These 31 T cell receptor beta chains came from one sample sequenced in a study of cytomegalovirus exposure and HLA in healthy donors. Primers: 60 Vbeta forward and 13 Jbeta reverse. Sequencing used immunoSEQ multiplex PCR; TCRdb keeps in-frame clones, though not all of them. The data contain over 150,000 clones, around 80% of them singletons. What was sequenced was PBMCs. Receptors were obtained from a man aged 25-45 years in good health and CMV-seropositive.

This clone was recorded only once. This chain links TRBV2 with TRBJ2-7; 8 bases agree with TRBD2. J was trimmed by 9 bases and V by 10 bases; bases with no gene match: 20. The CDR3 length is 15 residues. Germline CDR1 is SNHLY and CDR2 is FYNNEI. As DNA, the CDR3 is TGTGCCACCACCACTGAGTTAACCAGAGCGGGAGTGCAGTACTTC. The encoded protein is CATTTELTRAGVQYF.

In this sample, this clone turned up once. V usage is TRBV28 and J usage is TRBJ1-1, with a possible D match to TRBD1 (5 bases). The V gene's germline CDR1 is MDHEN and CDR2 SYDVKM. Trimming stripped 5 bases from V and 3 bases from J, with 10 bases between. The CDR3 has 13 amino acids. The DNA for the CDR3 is TGTGCCAGCAGTGGTGACAGCCACACTGAAGCTTTCTTT. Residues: CASSGDSHTEAFF.

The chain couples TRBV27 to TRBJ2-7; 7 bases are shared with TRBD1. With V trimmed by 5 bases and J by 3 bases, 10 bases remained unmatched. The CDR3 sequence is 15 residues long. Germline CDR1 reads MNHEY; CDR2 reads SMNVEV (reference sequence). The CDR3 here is CASSPTTGVDYEQYF. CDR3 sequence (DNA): TGTGCCAGCAGTCCCACAACAGGGGTGGACTACGAGCAGTACTTC.

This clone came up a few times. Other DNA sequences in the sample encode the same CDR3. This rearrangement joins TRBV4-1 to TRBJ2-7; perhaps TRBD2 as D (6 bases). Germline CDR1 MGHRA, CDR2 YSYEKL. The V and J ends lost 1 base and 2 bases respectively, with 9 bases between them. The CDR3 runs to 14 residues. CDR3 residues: CASSQVASAYEQYF. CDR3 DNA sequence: TGCGCCAGCAGCCAAGTAGCTAGCGCCTACGAGCAGTACTTC.

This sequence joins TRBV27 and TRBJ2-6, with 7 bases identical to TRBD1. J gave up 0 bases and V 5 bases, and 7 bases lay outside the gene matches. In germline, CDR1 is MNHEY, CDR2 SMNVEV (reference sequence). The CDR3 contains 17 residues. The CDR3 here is CASSAGTESSGANVLTF. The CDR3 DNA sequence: TGTGCCAGCAGTGCCGGGACAGAAAGCTCTGGGGCCAACGTCCTGACTTTC.

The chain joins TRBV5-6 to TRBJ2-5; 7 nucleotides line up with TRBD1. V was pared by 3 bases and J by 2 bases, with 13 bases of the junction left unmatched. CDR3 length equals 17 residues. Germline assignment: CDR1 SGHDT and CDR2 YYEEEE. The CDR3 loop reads CASSSNTGQTFQETQYF. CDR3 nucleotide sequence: TGTGCCAGCAGCTCGAATACGGGACAGACCTTTCAAGAGACCCAGTACTTC.

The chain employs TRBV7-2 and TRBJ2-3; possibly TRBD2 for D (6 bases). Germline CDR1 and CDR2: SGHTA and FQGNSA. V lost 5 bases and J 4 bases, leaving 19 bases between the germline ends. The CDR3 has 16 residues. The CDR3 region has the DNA TGTGCCAGCAGCATAGGAACGGGAGTCGTCGCAGATACGCAGTATTTT. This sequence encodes CASSIGTGVVADTQYF.

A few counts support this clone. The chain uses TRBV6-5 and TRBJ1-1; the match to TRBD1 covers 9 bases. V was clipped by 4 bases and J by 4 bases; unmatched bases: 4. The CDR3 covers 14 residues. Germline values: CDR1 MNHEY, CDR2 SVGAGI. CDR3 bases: TGTGCCAGCAGTTCCGGGACAGGGTCCACTGAAGCTTTCTTT. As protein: CASSSGTGSTEAFF.

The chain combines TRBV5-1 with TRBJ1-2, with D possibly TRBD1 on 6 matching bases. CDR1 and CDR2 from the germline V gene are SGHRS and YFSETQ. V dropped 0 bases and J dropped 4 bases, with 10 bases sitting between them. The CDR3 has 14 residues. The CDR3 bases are TGCGCCAGCAGCTTGGAACAGGGTGGCTATGGCTACACCTTC. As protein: CASSLEQGGYGYTF.

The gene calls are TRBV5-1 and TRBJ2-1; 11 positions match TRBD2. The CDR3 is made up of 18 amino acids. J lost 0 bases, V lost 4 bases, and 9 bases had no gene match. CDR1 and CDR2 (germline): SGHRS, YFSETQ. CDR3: CASSKPTSGGSSYNEQFF. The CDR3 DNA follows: TGCGCCAGCAGCAAACCCACTAGCGGGGGCAGCTCCTACAATGAGCAGTTCTTC.

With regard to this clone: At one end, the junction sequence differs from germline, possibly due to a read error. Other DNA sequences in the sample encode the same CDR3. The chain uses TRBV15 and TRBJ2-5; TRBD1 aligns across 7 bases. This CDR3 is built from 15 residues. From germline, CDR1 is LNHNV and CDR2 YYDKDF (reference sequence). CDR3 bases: TGTGCCACCAGCTTCAACCGGGACAGTCAAGAAACCCAGTACTTC. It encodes CATSFNRDSQETQYF.

The DNA for the CDR3 is TGTGCCAGTAGTTACGACAGAGACGAGCAGTACTTC. Its translation is CASSYDRDEQYF. The J gene is TRBJ2-7, the V gene TRBV19; the D gene is possibly TRBD1 (5 bases). The CDR3 contains 12 residues. Trimming cost V 5 bases and J 5 bases, with 10 bases left between them. The germline CDR1 and CDR2 sequences are LNHDA and SQIVND (reference sequence).

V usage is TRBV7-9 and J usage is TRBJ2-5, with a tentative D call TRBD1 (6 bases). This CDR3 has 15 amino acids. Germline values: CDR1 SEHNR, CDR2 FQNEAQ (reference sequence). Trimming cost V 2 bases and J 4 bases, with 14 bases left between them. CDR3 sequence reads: CASSLTVTGRETQYF. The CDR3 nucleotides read TGTGCCAGCAGCTTAACCGTTACAGGGCGAGAGACCCAGTACTTC.

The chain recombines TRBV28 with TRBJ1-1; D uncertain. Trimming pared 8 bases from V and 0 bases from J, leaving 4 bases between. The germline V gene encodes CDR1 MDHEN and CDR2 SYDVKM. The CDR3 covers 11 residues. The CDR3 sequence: CASQMNTEAFF. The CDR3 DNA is TGTGCCAGCCAAATGAACACTGAAGCTTTCTTT.

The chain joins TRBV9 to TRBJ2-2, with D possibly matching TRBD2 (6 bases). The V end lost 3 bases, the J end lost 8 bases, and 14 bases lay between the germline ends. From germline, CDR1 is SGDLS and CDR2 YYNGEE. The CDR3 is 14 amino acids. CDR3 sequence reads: CASSDRDSGGELFF. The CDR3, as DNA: TGTGCCAGCAGCGACCGGGACTCGGGTGGGGAGCTGTTTTTT.

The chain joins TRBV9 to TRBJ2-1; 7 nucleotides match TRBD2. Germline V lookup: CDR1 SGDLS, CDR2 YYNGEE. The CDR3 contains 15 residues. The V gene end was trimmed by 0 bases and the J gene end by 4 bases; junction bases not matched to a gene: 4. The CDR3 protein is CASSVVSGLYNEQFF. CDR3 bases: TGTGCCAGCAGCGTAGTTAGCGGGTTATACAATGAGCAGTTCTTC.

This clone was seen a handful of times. Here the CDR3 reads CATETSGSGELFF. CDR3 in DNA: TGTGCCACAGAGACTAGCGGGAGTGGGGAGCTGTTTTTT. This chain uses TRBV6-1 with TRBJ2-2; 12 nucleotides align to TRBD2. The V gene's germline CDR1 is MNHNS and CDR2 SASEGT. Trimming took 10 bases from V and 8 from J; bases not matched to a gene: 5. The CDR3 is 13 amino acids.

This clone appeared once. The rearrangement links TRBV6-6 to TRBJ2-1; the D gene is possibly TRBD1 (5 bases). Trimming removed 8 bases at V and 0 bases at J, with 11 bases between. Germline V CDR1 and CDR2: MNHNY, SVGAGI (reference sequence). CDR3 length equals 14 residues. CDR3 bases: TGTGCCAGCCGCCAGACAGTCTCCTACAATGAGCAGTTCTTC. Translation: CASRQTVSYNEQFF.

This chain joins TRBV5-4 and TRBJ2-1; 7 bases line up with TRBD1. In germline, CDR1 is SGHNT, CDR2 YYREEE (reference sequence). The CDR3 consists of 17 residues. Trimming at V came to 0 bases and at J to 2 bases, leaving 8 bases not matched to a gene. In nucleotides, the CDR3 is TGTGCCAGCAGCTTGGGTGCCGGGACAGTAACCTACAATGAGCAGTTCTTC. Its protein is CASSLGAGTVTYNEQFF.

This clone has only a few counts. The CDR3 DNA sequence: TGTGCCTGGAGTATCTTTTATGGCTACACCTTC. This sequence encodes CAWSIFYGYTF. The genes are TRBV30 and TRBJ1-2; D gene ambiguous. V was pared by 2 bases and J by 5 bases, with 6 bases between. CDR1 GTSNPN and CDR2 SVGIG come from the germline V gene (reference sequence). The CDR3 runs to 11 residues.

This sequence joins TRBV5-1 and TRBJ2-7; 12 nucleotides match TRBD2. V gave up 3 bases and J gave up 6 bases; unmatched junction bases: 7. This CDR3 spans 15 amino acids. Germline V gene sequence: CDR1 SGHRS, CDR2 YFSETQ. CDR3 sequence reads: CASSSLAGGPVEQYF. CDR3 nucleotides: TGCGCCAGCAGCTCTCTAGCGGGAGGGCCGGTCGAGCAGTACTTC.

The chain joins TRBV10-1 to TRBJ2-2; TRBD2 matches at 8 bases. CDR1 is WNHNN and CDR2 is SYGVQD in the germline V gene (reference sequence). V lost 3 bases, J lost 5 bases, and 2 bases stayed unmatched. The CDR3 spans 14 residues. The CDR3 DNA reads TGCGCCAGCAGTGAAACGGGGGGGACCGGGGAGCTGTTTTTT. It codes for CASSETGGTGELFF.

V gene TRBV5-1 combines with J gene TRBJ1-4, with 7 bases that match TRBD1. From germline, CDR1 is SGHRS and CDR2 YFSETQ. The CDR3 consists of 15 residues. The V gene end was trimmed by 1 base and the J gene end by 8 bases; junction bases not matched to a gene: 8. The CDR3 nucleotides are TGCGCCAGCAGCTTGACGACAGGGTTTGTGGAAAAACTGTTTTTT. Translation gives CASSLTTGFVEKLFF.

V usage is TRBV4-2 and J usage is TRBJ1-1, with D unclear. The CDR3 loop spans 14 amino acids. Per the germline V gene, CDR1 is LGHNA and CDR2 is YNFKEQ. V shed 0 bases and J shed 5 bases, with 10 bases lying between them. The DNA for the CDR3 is TGTGCCAGCAGCCAAGAGCGGAGGGCGACTGAAGCTTTCTTT. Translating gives CASSQERRATEAFF.

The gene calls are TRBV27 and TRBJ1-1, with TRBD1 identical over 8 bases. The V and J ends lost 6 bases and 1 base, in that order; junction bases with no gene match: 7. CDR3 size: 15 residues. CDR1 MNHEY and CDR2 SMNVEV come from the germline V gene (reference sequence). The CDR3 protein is CASRFEGTGNTEAFF. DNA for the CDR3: TGTGCCAGCAGGTTCGAGGGGACAGGGAACACTGAAGCTTTCTTT.

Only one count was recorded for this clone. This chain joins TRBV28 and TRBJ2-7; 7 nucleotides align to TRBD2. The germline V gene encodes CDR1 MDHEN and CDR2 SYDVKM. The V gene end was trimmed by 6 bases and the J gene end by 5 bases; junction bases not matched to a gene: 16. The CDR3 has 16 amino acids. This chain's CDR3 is CASRGVGGGMSHEQYF. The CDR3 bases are TGTGCCAGCAGGGGGGTCGGGGGAGGGATGTCGCACGAGCAGTACTTC.

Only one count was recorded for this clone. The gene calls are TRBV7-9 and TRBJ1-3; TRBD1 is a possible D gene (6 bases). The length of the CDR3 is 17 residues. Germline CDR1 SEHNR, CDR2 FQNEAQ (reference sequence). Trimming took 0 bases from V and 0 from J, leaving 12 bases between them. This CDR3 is CASSLAPGHYSGNTIYF. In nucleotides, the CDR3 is TGTGCCAGCAGCTTAGCCCCGGGACACTACTCTGGAAACACCATATATTTT.

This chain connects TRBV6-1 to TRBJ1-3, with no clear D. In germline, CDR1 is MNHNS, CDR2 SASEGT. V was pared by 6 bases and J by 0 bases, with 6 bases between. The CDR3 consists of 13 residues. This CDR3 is CASRSVSGNTIYF. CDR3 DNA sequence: TGTGCCAGCAGGTCCGTCTCTGGAAACACCATATATTTT.

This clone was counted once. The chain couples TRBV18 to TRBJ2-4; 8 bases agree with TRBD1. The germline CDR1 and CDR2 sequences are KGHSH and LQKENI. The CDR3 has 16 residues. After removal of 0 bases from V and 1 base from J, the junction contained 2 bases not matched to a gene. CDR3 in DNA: TGTGCCAGCTCACCACCGAACAGGGGGGCCAAAAACATTCAGTACTTC. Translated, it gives CASSPPNRGAKNIQYF. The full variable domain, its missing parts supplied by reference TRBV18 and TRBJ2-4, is NAGVMQNPRHLVRRRGQEARLRCSPMKGHSHVYWYRQLPEEGLKFMVYLQKENIIDESGMPKERFSAEFPKEGPSILRIQQVVRGDSAAYFCASSPPNRGAKNIQYFGAGTRLSVL.

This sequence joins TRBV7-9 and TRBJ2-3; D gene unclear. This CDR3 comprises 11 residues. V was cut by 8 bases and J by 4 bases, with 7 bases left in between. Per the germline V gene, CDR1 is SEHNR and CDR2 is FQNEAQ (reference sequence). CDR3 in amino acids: CASGEADTQYF. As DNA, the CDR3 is TGTGCCAGCGGTGAGGCAGATACGCAGTATTTT.

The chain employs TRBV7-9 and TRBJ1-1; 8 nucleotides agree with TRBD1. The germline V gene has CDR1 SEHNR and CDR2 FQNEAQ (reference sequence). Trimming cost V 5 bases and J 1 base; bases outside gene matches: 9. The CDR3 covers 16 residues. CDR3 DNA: TGTGCCAGCAGCCCGAAAAAGGACAGGGAGAACACTGAAGCTTTCTTT. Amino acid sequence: CASSPKKDRENTEAFF.